The 9 T cell receptor beta chains given below trace back to one sample, sequenced in a study of technical replicates of blood from several donors. Libraries were prepared by immunoSEQ multiplex PCR; TCRdb keeps only in-frame clonotypes and omits some of them. The table records some 70,000 clones, about 95% of them present only once. Input material: T cells isolated from PBMCs. These receptors were collected from a human donor in good health.

The chain links TRBV10-3 to TRBJ1-1, with no clear D. Germline CDR1 and CDR2: ENHRY and SYGVKD. The CDR3 loop spans 15 amino acids. V was cut by 6 bases and J by 6 bases, with 20 bases left in between. This CDR3 is CAIRPGGGESSEAFF. Written as DNA, the CDR3 is TGTGCCATCAGACCCGGTGGCGGGGAATCCTCTGAAGCTTTCTTT.

The V gene is TRBV6-1, the J gene TRBJ2-7; D perhaps matches TRBD1 (6 bases). This CDR3 is built from 12 residues. CDR1 and CDR2 (germline): MNHNS, SASEGT. V was clipped by 4 bases and J by 6 bases, with 10 bases between them. CDR3 coding DNA: TGTGCCAGCAGTGGGGGGCTGAGCGAGCAGTACTTC. It is translated as CASSGGLSEQYF.

V and J are TRBV7-9 and TRBJ2-3, with D maybe TRBD2 (5 bases). Trimming cost V 4 bases and J 5 bases, with 16 bases left between them. The germline V gene encodes CDR1 SEHNR and CDR2 FQNEAQ (reference sequence). The CDR3 loop spans 15 amino acids. The chain's CDR3 is CASSSQLDLGDTQYF. The CDR3 DNA reads as TGTGCCAGCAGCTCTCAACTAGACCTAGGAGATACGCAGTATTTT. The full variable domain, rest sourced from reference TRBV7-9 and TRBJ2-3, is DTGVSQNPRHKITKRGQNVTFRCDPISEHNRLYWYRQTLGQGPEFLTYFQNEAQLEKSRLLSDRFSAERPKGSFSTLEIQRTEQGDSAMYLCASSSQLDLGDTQYFGPGTRLTVL.

V and J are TRBV2 and TRBJ2-7, with 7 bases that match TRBD1. The CDR3 spans 15 residues. The germline V gene encodes CDR1 SNHLY and CDR2 FYNNEI. The V segment lost 6 bases and the J segment 4 bases; nucleotides outside the gene matches: 12. CDR3 sequence (DNA): TGTGCCAGCAGGGGCCCCGGGCCACAGGGGTACGAGCAGTACTTC. Protein sequence: CASRGPGPQGYEQYF. The entire variable domain, with the rest obtained from reference TRBV2 and TRBJ2-7, is as follows: EPEVTQTPSHQVTQMGQEVILRCVPISNHLYFYWYRQILGQKVEFLVSFYNNEISEKSEIFDDQFSVERPDGSNFTLKIRSTKLEDSAMYFCASRGPGPQGYEQYFGPGTRLTVT.

This chain connects TRBV9 to TRBJ2-5, with a tentative D call TRBD1 (5 bases). Trimming left V 7 bases short and J 2 bases short, with 9 bases between. The CDR3 totals 12 residues. Germline CDR1 SGDLS, CDR2 YYNGEE. CDR3 sequence reads: CASQGDQETQYF. CDR3 DNA sequence: TGTGCCAGCCAAGGGGATCAAGAGACCCAGTACTTC.

The chain combines TRBV2 with TRBJ2-1; the match to TRBD2 covers 10 bases. J lost 4 bases, V lost 6 bases, and 6 bases had no gene match. Germline loops: CDR1 SNHLY, CDR2 FYNNEI. This CDR3 has 15 amino acids. This CDR3 reads CASSDLAGVYNEQFF. In DNA, the CDR3 is TGTGCCAGCAGCGATCTAGCGGGGGTTTACAATGAGCAGTTCTTC.

The chain combines TRBV6-6 with TRBJ2-7; 9 nucleotides match TRBD1. V gave up 6 bases and J gave up 3 bases; unmatched junction bases: 9. The CDR3 runs to 15 residues. Germline CDR1 is MNHNY and CDR2 is SVGAGI (reference sequence). The CDR3 spells CASRTPDRGNYEQYF. CDR3 nucleotide sequence: TGTGCCAGCAGAACCCCGGACAGGGGAAACTACGAGCAGTACTTC.

The V gene is TRBV19, the J gene TRBJ1-4, with D maybe TRBD1 (6 bases). The CDR3 loop spans 15 amino acids. V was pared by 2 bases and J by 6 bases, with 13 bases between. The V gene's germline CDR1 is LNHDA and CDR2 SQIVND (reference sequence). The chain's CDR3 is CASSILQGGYEKLFF. CDR3 nucleotide sequence: TGTGCCAGTAGTATACTACAGGGTGGTTATGAAAAACTGTTTTTT. Full variable domain (outside the CDR3, taken from reference TRBV19 and TRBJ1-4): DGGITQSPKYLFRKEGQNVTLSCEQNLNHDAMYWYRQDPGQGLRLIYYSQIVNDFQKGDIAEGYSVSREKKESFPLTVTSAQKNPTAFYLCASSILQGGYEKLFFGSGTQLSVL.

This clone is a singleton in its sample. The genes are TRBV19 and TRBJ2-5, with 10 nucleotides matching TRBD2. Per germline, CDR1 LNHDA and CDR2 SQIVND (reference sequence). V was pared by 5 bases and J by 1 base, with 7 bases of the junction left unmatched. The CDR3 is 16 amino acids. The CDR3 nucleotides are TGTGCCAGTAGTCGGGGGAGCGGGAGGGCCCAAGAGACCCAGTACTTC. Residues: CASSRGSGRAQETQYF.